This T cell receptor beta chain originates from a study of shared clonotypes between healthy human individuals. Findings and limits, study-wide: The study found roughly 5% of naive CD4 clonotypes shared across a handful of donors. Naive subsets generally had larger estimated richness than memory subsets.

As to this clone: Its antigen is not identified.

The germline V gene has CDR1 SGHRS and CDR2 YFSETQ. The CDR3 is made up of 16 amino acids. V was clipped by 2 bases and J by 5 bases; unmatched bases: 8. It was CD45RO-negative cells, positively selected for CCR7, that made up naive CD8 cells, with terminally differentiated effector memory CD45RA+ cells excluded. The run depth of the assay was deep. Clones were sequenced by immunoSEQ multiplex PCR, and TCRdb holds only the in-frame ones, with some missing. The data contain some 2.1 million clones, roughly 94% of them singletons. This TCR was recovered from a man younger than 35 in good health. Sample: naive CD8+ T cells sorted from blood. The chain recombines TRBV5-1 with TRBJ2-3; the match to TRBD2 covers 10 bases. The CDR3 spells CASSFKLAGVVDTQYF. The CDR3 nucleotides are TGCGCCAGCAGCTTCAAGCTAGCGGGGGTAGTAGATACGCAGTATTTT.